The next 5 T cell receptor beta chains were all read from a single sample in a study of T cells after yellow fever vaccination. Each CDR3 protein is one row after TCRdb ran MiXCR on the 5' RACE reads. In the table there are almost 600,000 distinct CDR3 sequences, less than 15% of which are singletons. The sequences come from PBMCs, collected on the day of the yellow fever booster vaccination. The receptor source for this set is a young man who received the YFV17D yellow fever vaccine.

This clonotype was recorded at least ten times. This chain uses TRBV29-1 with TRBJ1-5, with a tentative D call TRBD1 (6 bases). CDR1 and CDR2 (germline): SQVTM, ANQGSEA. The V end lost 5 bases, the J end lost 3 bases, and 14 bases lay between the germline ends. The CDR3 has 14 amino acids. CDR3 bases: TGCAGCGTTTTAGAGGGGGGGGCCAATCAGCCCCAGCATTTT. It codes for CSVLEGGANQPQHF.

The chain couples TRBV27 to TRBJ2-7; 8 nucleotides agree with TRBD1. The CDR3 is 15 amino acids. Germline loops: CDR1 MNHEY, CDR2 SMNVEV (reference sequence). Trimming at V came to 3 bases and at J to 7 bases, leaving 11 bases not matched to a gene. The CDR3: CASSFLVTGVREQYF. CDR3 bases: TGTGCCAGCAGTTTCTTAGTGACAGGGGTCCGGGAGCAGTACTTC.

In this sample, this clonotype turned up many times. The V call is TRBV28, the J call TRBJ2-5; 10 nucleotides line up with TRBD1. This CDR3 is built from 14 residues. Germline values: CDR1 MDHEN, CDR2 SYDVKM. Trimming at V came to 6 bases and at J to 5 bases, leaving 6 bases not matched to a gene. CDR3 sequence reads: CASSPTGGRETQYF. The CDR3 nucleotides are TGTGCCAGCAGCCCGACAGGGGGCAGGGAGACCCAGTACTTC.

V usage is TRBV10-2 and J usage is TRBJ2-7; 10 nucleotides align to TRBD1. The CDR3 runs to 13 residues. Trimming cost V 6 bases and J 4 bases; bases outside gene matches: 3. Germline-derived CDR1 and CDR2 are WSHSY and SAAADI. This CDR3 reads CASRWTGGYEQYF. In DNA, the CDR3 is TGCGCCAGCAGATGGACAGGGGGGTACGAGCAGTACTTC.

The chain is built from TRBV20-1 and TRBJ2-5; the D gene is possibly TRBD1 (8 bases). Trimming shortened V by 3 bases and J by 4 bases, and 15 bases separated the two germline ends. CDR1 DFQATT and CDR2 SNEGSKA come from the germline V gene (reference sequence). There are 14 residues in the CDR3. The CDR3 sequence: CSASTGGVVETQYF. CDR3 DNA sequence: TGCAGTGCTAGCACAGGGGGGGTAGTAGAGACCCAGTACTTC.